Below are 24 T cell receptor beta chains sequenced from a single sample in a study of T cells in Graves' hyperthyroidism and ophthalmopathy. What was amplified from RNA transcripts were TCR beta CDR3 regions. The TCR CDR3 was amplified in a first-round RT-PCR using the HTBI primer set. TCRdb itself ran the multiplex PCR reads through MiXCR, one entry per CDR3 protein. The sample has a few hundred thousand distinct CDR3 sequences; roughly 15% are singletons. The sequenced material came from blood. Receptor source: a woman younger than 45 with Graves' ophthalmopathy.

This clonotype appeared a few times. Here the CDR3 reads CASSLEEHEQYF. Here the CDR3 DNA reads TGTGCCAGCAGCTTAGAGGAACACGAGCAGTACTTC. V usage is TRBV7-9 and J usage is TRBJ2-7; no firm D call. The germline V gene encodes CDR1 SEHNR and CDR2 FQNEAQ (reference sequence). Between the trimmed V and J ends, which lost 1 base and 5 bases, there was a span of 6 bases. The CDR3 consists of 12 residues. Full variable domain (remainder filled in from reference TRBV7-9 and TRBJ2-7): DTGVSQNPRHKITKRGQNVTFRCDPISEHNRLYWYRQTLGQGPEFLTYFQNEAQLEKSRLLSDRFSAERPKGSFSTLEIQRTEQGDSAMYLCASSLEEHEQYFGPGTRLTVT.

This clonotype was observed a single time. The genes are TRBV7-9 and TRBJ2-3, with 12 bases that match TRBD2. The CDR3 spans 18 residues. J gave up 1 base and V 3 bases, and 8 bases lay outside the gene matches. CDR1 and CDR2 from the germline V gene are SEHNR and FQNEAQ (reference sequence). DNA for the CDR3: TGTGCCAGCAGCTTGTCCCCGCTAGCGGGGGGGGGCACAGATACGCAGTATTTT. It encodes CASSLSPLAGGGTDTQYF.

This clonotype was detected ten times or more. The rearrangement uses TRBV7-3 and TRBJ2-3; D not certain. Germline V gene lookup returns CDR1 SGHTA and CDR2 FQGTGA. This CDR3 is 17 amino acids long. The germline V and J ends were trimmed by 0 bases and 2 bases, with 15 bases remaining between them. CDR3 protein: CASSLTVQLGATDTQYF. The CDR3 nucleotides read TGTGCCAGCAGCTTAACAGTCCAGCTAGGAGCCACAGATACGCAGTATTTT.

The chain is built from TRBV20-1 and TRBJ2-1; tentatively, D is TRBD2 (6 bases). Looked up from germline, CDR1 is DFQATT and CDR2 is SNEGSKA (reference sequence). The V end lost 3 bases, the J end lost 12 bases, and 15 bases lay between the germline ends. The CDR3 extends over 12 amino acids. Written as DNA, the CDR3 is TGCAGTGCTAGGGGACTCACTAGAGGGCAGTTCTTC. It specifies CSARGLTRGQFF.

This clonotype was observed many times. The chain joins TRBV20-1 to TRBJ2-3; 12 nucleotides agree with TRBD2. CDR1 is DFQATT and CDR2 is SNEGSKA in the germline V gene (reference sequence). The CDR3 spans 17 residues. V shed 1 base, J shed 2 bases, and the junction held 7 bases outside the gene matches. CDR3 region: CSARGLAGANPTDTQYF. CDR3 nucleotides: TGCAGTGCTAGAGGACTAGCGGGGGCGAACCCCACAGATACGCAGTATTTT.

This clonotype was observed at least ten times. The chain is built from TRBV2 and TRBJ2-5, with D perhaps given as TRBD1 or TRBD2 (5 bases each). Looked up from germline, CDR1 is SNHLY and CDR2 is FYNNEI. The V and J ends lost 6 bases and 3 bases respectively, with 14 bases between them. CDR3 length: 14 amino acids. CDR3 DNA: TGTGCCAGCAGGGCCGGGACGAACGAAGAGACCCAGTACTTC. Its protein product is CASRAGTNEETQYF. The entire variable domain, with the rest obtained from reference TRBV2 and TRBJ2-5, is as follows: EPEVTQTPSHQVTQMGQEVILRCVPISNHLYFYWYRQILGQKVEFLVSFYNNEISEKSEIFDDQFSVERPDGSNFTLKIRSTKLEDSAMYFCASRAGTNEETQYFGPGTRLLVL.

In the case of this clonotype: The junction and the germline gene differ at one end; a read error may be behind it. The chain joins TRBV11-2 to TRBJ2-1; TRBD2 agrees at 9 bases. The CDR3 runs 15 residues. Germline CDR1 is SGHAT and CDR2 is FQNNGV. The CDR3 here is CASSSGTSPYNGQFF. The CDR3 DNA follows: TGTGCCAGCAGCTCGGGGACTAGCCCATACAATGGGCAGTTCTTC.

The gene calls are TRBV6-1 and TRBJ2-3, with D possibly matching TRBD2 (5 bases). Germline V gene sequence: CDR1 MNHNS, CDR2 SASEGT. This CDR3 has 13 amino acids. Between the trimmed V and J ends, which lost 8 bases and 2 bases, there was a span of 11 bases. The chain's CDR3 is CASEDLFTDTQYF. CDR3 nucleotides: TGTGCCAGCGAGGACTTGTTCACAGATACGCAGTATTTT.

This clonotype was recorded at least ten times. V usage is TRBV7-3 and J usage is TRBJ2-5, with 9 nucleotides matching TRBD2. The CDR3 consists of 18 residues. Germline V CDR1 and CDR2: SGHTA, FQGTGA. With V trimmed by 1 base and J by 2 bases, 11 bases remained unmatched. The CDR3: CASSLNGLAGGLQETQYF. DNA of the CDR3: TGTGCCAGCAGCTTAAATGGTTTGGCGGGGGGGCTTCAAGAGACCCAGTACTTC. The whole variable domain, filled in from reference TRBV7-3 and TRBJ2-5, reads GAGVSQTPSNKVTEKGKYVELRCDPISGHTALYWYRQSLGQGPEFLIYFQGTGAADDSGLPNDRFFAVRPEGSVSTLKIQRTERGDSAVYLCASSLNGLAGGLQETQYFGPGTRLLVL.

This clonotype was counted at least ten times. The chain uses TRBV12-3 or TRBV12-4 and TRBJ2-1, with 7 bases fitting TRBD2. The CDR3 has 16 residues. V lost 6 bases and J lost 2; bases outside the gene matches: 10. CDR3 nucleotide sequence: TGTGCCAGCAGCCACATCAACGGGACTACCTACAATGAGCAGTTCTTC. This codes for CASSHINGTTYNEQFF.

The chain carries TRBV4-1 and TRBJ1-4; D uncertain. The CDR3 is made up of 14 amino acids. V was trimmed by 1 base and J by 12 bases, leaving 15 bases between them. Germline loops: CDR1 MGHRA, CDR2 YSYEKL. CDR3: CASSQASSAEELFF. The DNA for the CDR3 is TGCGCCAGCAGCCAAGCCTCGTCAGCGGAAGAACTGTTTTTT.

This clonotype was observed at least ten times. The V and J genes are TRBV20-1 and TRBJ2-7; D is perhaps TRBD1 (7 bases). CDR1 and CDR2 (germline): DFQATT, SNEGSKA (reference sequence). The CDR3 is 12 amino acids. Trimming shortened V by 1 base and J by 7 bases, and 11 bases separated the two germline ends. This chain's CDR3 is CSARVQGGEQYF. The CDR3 DNA reads as TGCAGTGCTAGAGTGCAGGGGGGTGAGCAGTACTTC.

This clonotype was seen repeatedly, ten times or more. The chain couples TRBV18 to TRBJ2-1; TRBD1 aligns across 10 bases. Per germline, CDR1 KGHSH and CDR2 LQKENI. V was pared by 5 bases and J by 7 bases, with 8 bases of the junction left unmatched. This CDR3 is 15 amino acids long. CDR3 region: CASSVGQGLGNEQFF. CDR3 in DNA: TGTGCCAGCTCAGTGGGACAGGGGCTTGGTAATGAGCAGTTCTTC.

This clonotype has ten or more counts. The rearrangement links TRBV3-1 to TRBJ2-4; D uncertain. V was cut by 1 base and J by 3 bases, with 16 bases left in between. The CDR3 runs 17 residues. CDR1 LGHDT and CDR2 YNNKEL come from the germline V gene (reference sequence). CDR3 protein: CASSQAVALIDKNIQYF. The CDR3 coding sequence is TGTGCCAGCAGCCAAGCCGTCGCCTTAATTGACAAAAACATTCAGTACTTC.

This clonotype was counted at least ten times. V is TRBV27 and J is TRBJ2-1; 7 nucleotides agree with TRBD1. Germline CDR1 reads MNHEY; CDR2 reads SMNVEV (reference sequence). The junction had 4 bases not matched to a gene; V was cut back by 5 bases and J by 3 bases. The CDR3 runs to 14 residues. The CDR3 is CASSPPGGYNEQFF. DNA for the CDR3: TGTGCCAGCAGTCCCCCAGGGGGCTACAATGAGCAGTTCTTC.

This clonotype was counted ten times or more. The chain recombines TRBV10-3 with TRBJ2-7; D remains unclear. Deletions cut 5 bases from V and 3 bases from J, with 8 bases between. Per germline, CDR1 ENHRY and CDR2 SYGVKD. There are 12 residues in the CDR3. CDR3 residues: CAISPPDYEQYF. CDR3 in DNA: TGTGCCATCAGTCCCCCAGACTACGAGCAGTACTTC.

This clonotype was counted many times. The CDR3: CAWSPPVPEQFF. In DNA form, the CDR3 reads TGTGCCTGGAGTCCCCCTGTCCCTGAGCAGTTCTTC. This chain uses TRBV30 with TRBJ2-1, with D hard to call. This CDR3 is built from 12 residues. Germline loops: CDR1 GTSNPN, CDR2 SVGIG (reference sequence). V lost 2 bases to trimming and J lost 9 bases, with 11 bases between them.

In this sample, this clonotype turned up a few times. The rearrangement joins TRBV14 to TRBJ2-7, with 11 bases fitting TRBD1. The germline CDR1 and CDR2 sequences are SGHDN and FVKESK. V shed 3 bases, J shed 6 bases, and the junction held 7 bases outside the gene matches. The CDR3 is 15 amino acids. DNA of the CDR3: TGTGCCAGCAGCCAGATGGGACAGGGGGTCGGCGAGCAGTACTTC. Protein sequence: CASSQMGQGVGEQYF. Based on the CDR3 plus reference TRBV14 and TRBJ2-7, the full variable domain is EAGVTQFPSHSVIEKGQTVTLRCDPISGHDNLYWYRRVMGKEIKFLLHFVKESKQDESGMPNNRFLAERTGGTYSTLKVQPAELEDSGVYFCASSQMGQGVGEQYFGPGTRLTVT.

This clonotype came up many times. V gene TRBV12-3 or TRBV12-4 combines with J gene TRBJ1-5, with a weak D call TRBD1 (6 bases). This CDR3 has 13 amino acids. Trimming removed 5 bases from V and 6 bases from J, with 11 bases in between. CDR3 coding DNA: TGTGCCAGCAGTGGACAGTCCGTTCAGCCCCAGCATTTT. This encodes CASSGQSVQPQHF.

This clonotype was picked up many times. This chain uses TRBV19 with TRBJ1-1; 9 bases agree with TRBD1. The CDR3 contains 15 residues. Trimming removed 4 bases from V and 5 bases from J; junction bases left unmatched: 8. Per germline, CDR1 LNHDA and CDR2 SQIVND (reference sequence). The CDR3 DNA reads TGTGCCAGTAGTAGACCGGGACAGGGTTGGACTGAAGCTTTCTTT. Its protein is CASSRPGQGWTEAFF.

This clonotype was counted only a few times. The CDR3 DNA sequence: TGTGCCATCCGGGACAGCTCCTATAATTCACCCCTCCACTTT. Translation: CAIRDSSYNSPLHF. The rearrangement uses TRBV10-3 and TRBJ1-6; 7 bases line up with TRBD1. Trimming at V came to 8 bases and at J to 0 bases, leaving 1 base not matched to a gene. Germline-derived CDR1 and CDR2 are ENHRY and SYGVKD. The CDR3 extends over 14 amino acids.

V and J are TRBV7-9 and TRBJ2-7, with a tentative D call TRBD1 (6 bases). Trimming pared 7 bases from V and 3 bases from J, leaving 13 bases between. Germline loops: CDR1 SEHNR, CDR2 FQNEAQ (reference sequence). The CDR3 length is 13 residues. The CDR3 DNA reads TGTGCCAGCACCACCGACAGGAACTACGAGCAGTACTTC. Residues: CASTTDRNYEQYF.

This clonotype was recorded at least ten times. The chain uses TRBV20-1 and TRBJ2-1; 15 positions agree with TRBD2. Per germline, CDR1 DFQATT and CDR2 SNEGSKA (reference sequence). The CDR3 runs 16 residues. The ends lost 4 bases at V and 2 bases at J; junction bases unmatched: 3. As DNA, the CDR3 is TGCAGTGCTAAAGGGACTAGCGGGGGGCCCTACAATGAGCAGTTCTTC. Translated: CSAKGTSGGPYNEQFF.

The sample holds many counts of this clonotype. The chain is built from TRBV4-1 and TRBJ1-2; D is unresolved. V shed 0 bases and J shed 2 bases, with 13 bases lying between them. CDR3 size: 16 residues. Germline V CDR1 and CDR2: MGHRA, YSYEKL. The CDR3 region has the DNA TGCGCCAGCAGCCAAGATACAGCAGGCGGAAACTATGGCTACACCTTC. Its translation is CASSQDTAGGNYGYTF.